One sample yielded the 28 T cell receptor beta chains listed below, sequenced in a study of T cell responses to AZD1222 COVID-19 vaccine. Sequencing was performed with immunoSEQ multiplex PCR; in TCRdb, only in-frame clones are kept and a portion is missing. The table records about 110,000 clones, 85% to 95% of them present only once. Sample: peripheral blood, taken 28 days after the second AZD1222 dose. All receptors derive from an adult who received the AZD1222 COVID-19 vaccine.

The J gene is TRBJ2-1, the V gene TRBV12-3 or TRBV12-4, with a possible D match to TRBD2 (5 bases). The V gene lost 6 bases and the J gene lost 7 bases, with 13 bases spanning the gap. The CDR3 totals 13 residues. In DNA, the CDR3 is TGTGCCAGCAGGTCCGGACTTGGGAATGAGCAGTTCTTC. Its translation is CASRSGLGNEQFF.

The rearrangement joins TRBV24-1 to TRBJ2-7, with TRBD1 as a possible D gene (6 bases). The CDR3 length is 13 residues. Germline V gene lookup returns CDR1 KGHDR and CDR2 SFDVKD. Deletions cut 5 bases from V and 8 bases from J, with 15 bases between. In DNA form, the CDR3 reads TGTGCCACCAGTGCCATGTACAGGGAAAAGCAGTACTTC. Translating gives CATSAMYREKQYF.

CDR3 in amino acids: CASSVREGAEAFF. The CDR3 DNA follows: TGTGCCAGCAGCGTTCGGGAGGGGGCTGAAGCTTTCTTT. The chain links TRBV7-9 to TRBJ1-1; D is possibly TRBD1 (6 bases). Germline V gene data show CDR1 as SEHNR and CDR2 as FQNEAQ (reference sequence). V was clipped by 5 bases and J by 6 bases, with 13 bases between them. This CDR3 spans 13 amino acids.

CDR3 sequence reads: CASSSDRVAPLHF. The DNA for the CDR3 is TGCGCCAGCAGTTCCGACAGGGTTGCACCCCTCCACTTT. This rearrangement joins TRBV10-1 to TRBJ1-6; 7 bases are shared with TRBD1. Losses at the gene ends were 5 bases for V and 11 bases for J; bases not matched to a gene: 6. Germline V gives CDR1 WNHNN, CDR2 SYGVQD (reference sequence). The CDR3 is 13 amino acids.

The chain employs TRBV5-1 and TRBJ1-6, with a tentative D call TRBD1 (6 bases). The CDR3 is 15 residues long. Germline V lookup: CDR1 SGHRS, CDR2 YFSETQ. Trimming cost V 0 bases and J 7 bases, with 11 bases left between them. DNA of the CDR3: TGCGCCAGCAGCTTGGCCCCGGGGGCGAATTCACCCCTCCACTTT. Amino acids: CASSLAPGANSPLHF.

The gene calls are TRBV5-4 and TRBJ1-2, with a weak D call TRBD1 (6 bases). Trimming stripped 4 bases from V and 1 base from J, with 8 bases between. Germline CDR1 is SGHNT and CDR2 is YYREEE (reference sequence). The CDR3 spans 13 residues. CDR3 bases: TGTGCCAGCAGCAAGGACAGTAACTATGGCTACACCTTC. Translating gives CASSKDSNYGYTF.

The chain combines TRBV4-1 with TRBJ1-6; 7 nucleotides match TRBD1. The CDR3 has 14 residues. J lost 10 bases, V lost 3 bases, and 6 bases had no gene match. Germline CDR1 reads MGHRA; CDR2 reads YSYEKL. The CDR3 region has the DNA TGCGCCAGCAGCCATGACAGGGTGGGCTCACCCCTCCACTTT. Encoded protein: CASSHDRVGSPLHF.

J is TRBJ2-5 and V is TRBV9; D gene ambiguous. Per germline, CDR1 SGDLS and CDR2 YYNGEE. The germline V and J ends were trimmed by 3 bases and 6 bases, with 12 bases remaining between them. The CDR3 is made up of 13 amino acids. The CDR3 bases are TGTGCCAGCAGCGACACTGGATTTAAGACCCAGTACTTC. Translating it yields CASSDTGFKTQYF.

The genes are TRBV11-2 and TRBJ2-1, with 7 bases identical to TRBD1. The CDR3 has 14 residues. V shed 1 base, J shed 7 bases, and the junction held 4 bases outside the gene matches. Germline CDR1 reads SGHAT; CDR2 reads FQNNGV. The CDR3 DNA reads TGTGCCAGCAGCTTAGGGGACAGAGGGAATGAGCAGTTCTTC. It specifies CASSLGDRGNEQFF.

The chain links TRBV2 to TRBJ2-2; D remains ambiguous. V was trimmed by 4 bases and J by 5 bases, leaving 23 bases between them. The V gene's germline CDR1 is SNHLY and CDR2 FYNNEI. The CDR3 spans 18 residues. The CDR3 nucleotides are TGTGCCAGCAGTGGAGACCCACGGGCTTCCGTACCGACCGGGGAGCTGTTTTTT. Translating gives CASSGDPRASVPTGELFF.

V usage is TRBV20-1 and J usage is TRBJ2-7; D is possibly TRBD1 (6 bases). Per the germline V gene, CDR1 is DFQATT and CDR2 is SNEGSKA (reference sequence). The CDR3 length is 14 residues. V was clipped by 3 bases and J by 3 bases, with 15 bases between them. The CDR3 reads CSASAPRGVYEQYF. In DNA form, the CDR3 reads TGCAGTGCTAGTGCCCCCAGGGGAGTCTACGAGCAGTACTTC.

This clone was counted once. The rearrangement uses TRBV10-2 and TRBJ1-2; TRBD1 might be the D (6 bases). This CDR3 has 14 amino acids. Germline V lookup: CDR1 WSHSY, CDR2 SAAADI. V was cut by 6 bases and J by 4 bases, with 15 bases left in between. The DNA of the CDR3 is TGCGCCAGCAGCGAAAGGACAGATTTCTATGGCTACACCTTC. The encoded protein is CASSERTDFYGYTF.

The CDR3 reads CASSFWTVTNTEAFF. The CDR3 DNA reads as TGTGCCAGCAGTTTTTGGACAGTGACGAACACTGAAGCTTTCTTT. The gene calls are TRBV6-5 and TRBJ1-1; tentative D call: TRBD1 (6 bases). Per the germline V gene, CDR1 is MNHEY and CDR2 is SVGAGI. The CDR3 has 15 amino acids. V was cut by 4 bases and J by 1 base, with 13 bases left in between.

This clone is classed as medium-sized. The CDR3 sequence: CASSLMGLGDTGELFF. The CDR3 DNA is TGTGCCAGCAGCTTGATGGGATTGGGCGACACCGGGGAGCTGTTTTTT. The chain combines TRBV11-2 with TRBJ2-2; D call uncertain. Trimming stripped 3 bases from V and 3 bases from J, with 14 bases between. The germline V gene encodes CDR1 SGHAT and CDR2 FQNNGV. The CDR3 is 16 residues long.

This sequence joins TRBV19 and TRBJ2-3; D assignment may be TRBD1 or TRBD2 (5 bases each). Germline values: CDR1 LNHDA, CDR2 SQIVND (reference sequence). The CDR3 runs to 15 residues. Deletions cut 2 bases from V and 1 base from J, with 10 bases between. The chain's CDR3 is CASSIRDRRTDTQYF. The CDR3 DNA is TGTGCCAGTAGTATAAGGGACCGCCGCACAGATACGCAGTATTTT.

The V and J genes are TRBV15 and TRBJ2-7; TRBD2 aligns across 11 bases. The V gene end was trimmed by 1 base and the J gene end by 2 bases; junction bases not matched to a gene: 4. The V gene's germline CDR1 is LNHNV and CDR2 YYDKDF (reference sequence). The CDR3 length is 16 residues. This CDR3 reads CATSRAGSGGAYEQYF. The CDR3 DNA follows: TGTGCCACCAGCAGAGCGGGTAGCGGGGGGGCCTACGAGCAGTACTTC.

V is TRBV5-1 and J is TRBJ1-1, with D perhaps TRBD1 (5 bases). The CDR3 consists of 15 residues. V shed 4 bases and J shed 1 base, with 14 bases lying between them. The germline gives CDR1 SGHRS, CDR2 YFSETQ. The CDR3 is CASSTGPPKNTEAFF. CDR3 coding DNA: TGCGCCAGCAGCACAGGCCCCCCGAAGAACACTGAAGCTTTCTTT.

The gene calls are TRBV6-1 and TRBJ2-3, with D unclear. This CDR3 is 14 amino acids long. Germline assignment: CDR1 MNHNS and CDR2 SASEGT. The V end lost 3 bases, the J end lost 6 bases, and 13 bases lay between the germline ends. Written as DNA, the CDR3 is TGTGCCAGCAGTGACCCCCCCTTTGAGGATACGCAGTATTTT. It codes for CASSDPPFEDTQYF.

V is TRBV5-1 and J is TRBJ1-4; D unclear. From germline, CDR1 is SGHRS and CDR2 YFSETQ. V lost 4 bases and J 0 bases, leaving 13 bases between the germline ends. The CDR3 is 16 residues long. The CDR3 region is CASSPGLLATNEKLFF. CDR3 in DNA: TGCGCCAGCAGCCCAGGTTTACTTGCAACTAATGAAAAACTGTTTTTT.

V is TRBV7-9 and J is TRBJ1-2, with D maybe TRBD1 (6 bases). The CDR3 extends over 16 amino acids. V shed 8 bases and J shed 3 bases, with 22 bases lying between them. Germline CDR1 is SEHNR and CDR2 is FQNEAQ (reference sequence). The CDR3 sequence is CASFSRGDTGDYGYTF. The DNA of the CDR3 is TGTGCCAGCTTCTCCCGGGGGGACACCGGGGACTATGGCTACACCTTC.

The chain joins TRBV2 to TRBJ1-1, with a weak D call TRBD1 (6 bases). CDR1 SNHLY and CDR2 FYNNEI come from the germline V gene. V was shortened by 10 bases and J by 5 bases, with 11 bases between the two germline ends. This CDR3 comprises 11 residues. DNA of the CDR3: TGTGCCAACGGGACATCTACTGAAGCTTTCTTT. Encoded protein: CANGTSTEAFF.

The rearrangement uses TRBV11-2 and TRBJ1-3; no firm D call. V was cut by 1 base and J by 0 bases, with 7 bases left in between. The CDR3 has 15 amino acids. CDR1 SGHAT and CDR2 FQNNGV come from the germline V gene. In nucleotides, the CDR3 is TGTGCCAGCAGCTTAGTCGAAGCCTCTGGAAACACCATATATTTT. Translating it yields CASSLVEASGNTIYF.

The V call is TRBV18, the J call TRBJ1-1, with D uncertain. This CDR3 region has 14 residues. The V end was cut by 6 bases, the J end by 1 base, with 12 bases between. Germline V lookup: CDR1 KGHSH, CDR2 LQKENI. CDR3 sequence (DNA): TGTGCCAGCTCGCCCTCAATAAAGAACACTGAAGCTTTCTTT. Residues: CASSPSIKNTEAFF.

V usage is TRBV7-2 and J usage is TRBJ2-7; D call uncertain. CDR1 is SGHTA, CDR2 FQGNSA, per germline. V was clipped by 6 bases and J by 1 base, with 13 bases between them. The CDR3 spans 14 residues. The CDR3 nucleotides read TGTGCCAGCAGTTTGAGGCTAGTATCCTACGAGCAGTACTTC. Protein: CASSLRLVSYEQYF.

The chain employs TRBV24-1 and TRBJ2-2; D possibly corresponds to TRBD1 (7 bases). The CDR3 sequence is 16 residues long. The V gene lost 4 bases and the J gene lost 0 bases, with 11 bases spanning the gap. Germline assignment: CDR1 KGHDR and CDR2 SFDVKD. The CDR3 DNA follows: TGTGCCACCAGTGACGGAGGGACAGCGAACACCGGGGAGCTGTTTTTT. This codes for CATSDGGTANTGELFF.

The CDR3 here is CSVPGTYGYTF. The CDR3 coding sequence is TGCAGCGTTCCCGGGACCTATGGCTACACCTTC. The V gene is TRBV29-1, the J gene TRBJ1-2; D is possibly TRBD1 (5 bases). The germline V gene has CDR1 SQVTM and CDR2 ANQGSEA. This CDR3 spans 11 amino acids. V was pared by 5 bases and J by 4 bases, with 8 bases between.

This clone was observed a single time. This chain uses TRBV27 with TRBJ2-2; a possible D gene is TRBD2 (5 bases). The length of the CDR3 is 13 residues. Trimming left V 3 bases short and J 7 bases short, with 9 bases between. Germline V lookup: CDR1 MNHEY, CDR2 SMNVEV (reference sequence). Here the CDR3 DNA reads TGTGCCAGCAGTTTCATAGGGAGCGGGGAGCTGTTTTTT. This translates into CASSFIGSGELFF.

CDR3 sequence reads: CASSLVDRAGNTEAFF. CDR3 in DNA: TGTGCCAGCAGCTTAGTAGACAGGGCCGGGAACACTGAAGCTTTCTTT. The chain has TRBV7-9 and TRBJ1-1; 7 positions agree with TRBD1. This CDR3 comprises 16 residues. Per germline, CDR1 SEHNR and CDR2 FQNEAQ (reference sequence). Trimming at V came to 1 base and at J to 1 base, leaving 6 bases not matched to a gene.